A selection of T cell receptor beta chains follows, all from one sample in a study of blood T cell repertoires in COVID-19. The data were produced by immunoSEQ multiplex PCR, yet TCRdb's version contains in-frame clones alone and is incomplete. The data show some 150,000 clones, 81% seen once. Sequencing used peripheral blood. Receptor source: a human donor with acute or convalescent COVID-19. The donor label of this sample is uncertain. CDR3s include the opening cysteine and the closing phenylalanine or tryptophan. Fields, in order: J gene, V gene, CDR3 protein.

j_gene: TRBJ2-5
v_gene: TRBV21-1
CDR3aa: CASSKVGGKTQYF

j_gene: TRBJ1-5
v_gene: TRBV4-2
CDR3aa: CASSPSLDLQGSQPQHF

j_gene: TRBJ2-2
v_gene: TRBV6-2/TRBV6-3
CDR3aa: CASSSGRNRGDTGELFF

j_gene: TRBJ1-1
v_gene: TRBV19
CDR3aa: CASSIAPWSGENTEAFF

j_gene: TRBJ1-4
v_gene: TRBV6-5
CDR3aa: CASSYSYSTNEKLFF

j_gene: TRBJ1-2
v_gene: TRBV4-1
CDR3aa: CASSQGQGRNYGYTF

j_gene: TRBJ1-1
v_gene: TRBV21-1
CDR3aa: CASSKVEGWDREGGANTEAFF

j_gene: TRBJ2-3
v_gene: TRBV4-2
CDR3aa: CASRRADTQYF

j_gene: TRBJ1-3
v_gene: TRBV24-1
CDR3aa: CATSGGLGNTIYF

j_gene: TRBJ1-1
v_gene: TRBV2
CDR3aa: CASSVRQGTTEAFF

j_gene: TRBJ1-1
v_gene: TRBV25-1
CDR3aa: CASSAGTQKTEAFF

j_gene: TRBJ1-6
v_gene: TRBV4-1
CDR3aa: CASSQDLPSSPLHF

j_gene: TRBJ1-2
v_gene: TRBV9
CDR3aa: CASSPYRSGGYTF

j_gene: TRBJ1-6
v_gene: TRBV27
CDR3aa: CASSPQEGQGSPLHF

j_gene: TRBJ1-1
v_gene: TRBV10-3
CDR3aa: CAISESGTGRTEAFF

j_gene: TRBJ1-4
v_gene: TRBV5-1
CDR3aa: CASSREPGTGEKLFF

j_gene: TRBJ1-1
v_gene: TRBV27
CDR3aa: CASSGRQSEAFF

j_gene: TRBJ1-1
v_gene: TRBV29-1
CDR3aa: CSVQRGAGGNSEAFF

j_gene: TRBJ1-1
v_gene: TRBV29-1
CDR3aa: CSVEDNRGRVNTEAFF

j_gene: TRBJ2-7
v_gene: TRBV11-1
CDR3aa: CASSLVGSAYEQYF

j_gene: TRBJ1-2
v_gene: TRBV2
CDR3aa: CASSETAGRSSRYGYTF

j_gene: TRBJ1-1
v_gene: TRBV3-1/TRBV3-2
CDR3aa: CASSPQGSTGNTEAFF

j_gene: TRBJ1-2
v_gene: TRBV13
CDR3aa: CASTLGDYGYTF

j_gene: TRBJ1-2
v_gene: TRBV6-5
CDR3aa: CASTRTGMGGYTF

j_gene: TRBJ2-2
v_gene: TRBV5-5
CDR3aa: CASSFGLAGNTGELFF

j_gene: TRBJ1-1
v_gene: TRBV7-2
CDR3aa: CASSSHRGTEAFF

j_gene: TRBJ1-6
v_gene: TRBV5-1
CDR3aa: CASSSNRDSPLHF

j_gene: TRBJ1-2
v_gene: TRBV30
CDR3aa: CACSEDRVGYTF

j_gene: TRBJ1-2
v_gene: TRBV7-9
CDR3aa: CASSFAGVDGYTF

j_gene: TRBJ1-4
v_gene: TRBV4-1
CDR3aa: CASSQGVSPGQPNEKLFF

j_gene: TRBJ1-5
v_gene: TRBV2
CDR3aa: CASRQDGDYQPQHF